Ten or more counts support the clone carrying this T cell receptor (beta chain). The antigen remains undetermined. The CDR3 spans 16 residues. Per germline, CDR1 SGHTA and CDR2 FQGNSA. V shed 1 base, J shed 4 bases, and the junction held 7 bases outside the gene matches. This entry is derived from a study of T cell repertoires in cytomegalovirus infection. Study-wide results and limits: The response measured ex vivo was dominated by TCR beta clonotypes (HLA-C-restricted and CMV-specific).

A single record per CDR3 protein comes from TCRdb applying MiXCR to the reads. Of around 450,000 distinct CDR3 sequences in the sample, 30% to 40% were seen once. This chain connects TRBV7-2 to TRBJ1-3, with 7 bases aligning to TRBD1. Sequencing was performed on PBMCs. This TCR was sampled from a human donor in good health (CMV status not recorded). Some clones in this sample may be carry-over from other donors' samples. CDR3 residues: CASSLEGAPGGNTIYF. CDR3 DNA: TGTGCCAGCAGCTTAGAGGGGGCCCCGGGAGGAAACACCATATATTTT.